This T cell receptor (beta chain) was documented in a study of patients and donors after allogeneic stem cell transplantation. After removal of 3 bases from V and 0 bases from J, the junction contained 3 bases not matched to a gene. CDR3 size: 15 residues. The germline V gene encodes CDR1 LNHDA and CDR2 SQIVND (reference sequence). MiXCR, applied by TCRdb to the RT-PCR reads, yields one record per CDR3 protein. Here the sample spans about a million distinct CDR3 sequences, about a sixth being singletons. The TCR originated in a human donor who was either an allogeneic HSCT recipient or a stem cell or donor lymphocyte infusion donor (not recorded which). It is not recorded whose cells these are; they may come from a transplant donor. The J gene is TRBJ2-3, the V gene TRBV19; TRBD1 matches at 7 bases. Sequencing was done on a sample of blood, either unsorted or a sorted T cell fraction (not recorded which). The CDR3 nucleotides are TGTGCCAGTAGTATGAACAGGGGAAGCACAGATACGCAGTATTTT. Its translation is CASSMNRGSTDTQYF.